Presented here are 25 T cell receptor beta chains from one specimen sequenced in a study of shared clonotypes between healthy human individuals. Libraries were prepared by immunoSEQ multiplex PCR; TCRdb keeps only in-frame clonotypes and omits some of them. This table has 2 million to 2.5 million clones, about nine tenths appearing once. Sequencing was done on a sample of naive CD4+ T cells from PBMCs. Subset given: CD45RA+ positively selected. These receptors were collected from a man younger than 30 in good health. Some clones in this sample may be carry-over from other donors' samples.

The chain couples TRBV28 to TRBJ2-7; D may be TRBD1 or TRBD2 (5 bases each). The germline gives CDR1 MDHEN, CDR2 SYDVKM. CDR3 length: 17 amino acids. Trimming shortened V by 6 bases and J by 3 bases, and 24 bases separated the two germline ends. CDR3 coding DNA: TGTGCCAGCAGCCCGAGGGGACCTCAGGGTTCCTACTACGAGCAGTACTTC. Encoded protein: CASSPRGPQGSYYEQYF.

The chain couples TRBV4-3 to TRBJ2-1; the match to TRBD2 covers 9 bases. This CDR3 has 15 amino acids. Germline V gene data show CDR1 as LGHNA and CDR2 as YSLEER. The trim removed 2 bases at V and 7 bases at J, leaving 6 bases unmatched. DNA of the CDR3: TGCGCCAGCAGCCAACTAGCGGGGCCCCCGAATGAGCAGTTCTTC. Its protein product is CASSQLAGPPNEQFF.

The rearrangement joins TRBV28 to TRBJ1-5; no firm D call. V gave up 3 bases and J gave up 6 bases, with 9 bases separating them. Germline CDR1 and CDR2: MDHEN and SYDVKM. The CDR3 consists of 13 residues. The DNA for the CDR3 is TGTGCCAGCAGTTTGGGAGAGGGTCAGCCCCAGCATTTT. It is translated as CASSLGEGQPQHF.

The chain employs TRBV28 and TRBJ2-1; a weak D match, TRBD1 (6 bases). The germline V gene encodes CDR1 MDHEN and CDR2 SYDVKM. Trimming removed 5 bases from V and 1 base from J, with 15 bases in between. The CDR3 length is 16 residues. CDR3 sequence (DNA): TGTGCCAGCAGTGCCCTCCAGGGGCAATCCTACAATGAGCAGTTCTTC. The encoded protein is CASSALQGQSYNEQFF.

V and J are TRBV9 and TRBJ2-5; the D is unclear. The CDR3 runs 14 residues. V dropped 0 bases and J dropped 2 bases, with 8 bases sitting between them. CDR1 and CDR2 (germline): SGDLS, YYNGEE. CDR3 coding DNA: TGTGCCAGCAGCGTAGGCAATCCTCAAGAGACCCAGTACTTC. It encodes CASSVGNPQETQYF.

CDR3 coding DNA: TGTGCCAGCAGTTACTCCGTACGGGGCTCCTACGAGCAGTACTTC. It encodes CASSYSVRGSYEQYF. V usage is TRBV6-5 and J usage is TRBJ2-7, with D perhaps TRBD2 (5 bases). V dropped 0 bases and J dropped 0 bases, with 9 bases sitting between them. Germline-derived CDR1 and CDR2 are MNHEY and SVGAGI. The CDR3 runs 15 residues.

The rearrangement uses TRBV19 and TRBJ2-7, with 8 nucleotides matching TRBD1. Germline V gene sequence: CDR1 LNHDA, CDR2 SQIVND (reference sequence). The CDR3 is made up of 13 amino acids. Trimming took 3 bases from V and 6 from J; bases not matched to a gene: 4. The CDR3 here is CASSIGQGLEQYF. The CDR3 DNA follows: TGTGCCAGTAGTATTGGACAGGGTCTCGAGCAGTACTTC. The full variable domain, with the rest looked up from reference TRBV19 and TRBJ2-7, is DGGITQSPKYLFRKEGQNVTLSCEQNLNHDAMYWYRQDPGQGLRLIYYSQIVNDFQKGDIAEGYSVSREKKESFPLTVTSAQKNPTAFYLCASSIGQGLEQYFGPGTRLTVT.

This chain uses TRBV25-1 with TRBJ1-1; possibly TRBD1 for D (6 bases). The CDR3 has 15 residues. V lost 6 bases and J 3 bases, leaving 17 bases between the germline ends. CDR1 and CDR2 (germline): MGHDK, SYGVNS. CDR3 DNA sequence: TGTGCCAGCAGGGAGGCAGGGGCGCGGTACACTGAAGCTTTCTTT. It specifies CASREAGARYTEAFF.

V usage is TRBV30 and J usage is TRBJ2-5; tentatively, D is TRBD2 (5 bases). CDR3 length equals 14 residues. Germline V lookup: CDR1 GTSNPN, CDR2 SVGIG (reference sequence). Between the trimmed V and J ends, which lost 5 bases and 2 bases, there was a span of 15 bases. The CDR3, as DNA: TGTGCCTGGGACCGGGCAGGAGGTCAAGAGACCCAGTACTTC. Its protein is CAWDRAGGQETQYF. The full variable domain, in which reference TRBV30 and TRBJ2-5 provide the parts outside the CDR3, is SQTIHQWPATLVQPVGSPLSLECTVEGTSNPNLYWYRQAAGRGLQLLFYSVGIGQISSEVPQNLSASRPQDRQFILSSKKLLLSDSGFYLCAWDRAGGQETQYFGPGTRLLVL.

Notes on this clone: The same CDR3 arises from other DNA sequences in this sample as well. The V and J genes are TRBV2 and TRBJ1-5, with D unresolved. The CDR3 contains 13 residues. From germline, CDR1 is SNHLY and CDR2 FYNNEI. V shed 5 bases and J shed 0 bases, with 5 bases lying between them. CDR3 amino acids: CASSYSSNQPQHF. CDR3 coding DNA: TGTGCCAGCAGTTATTCTAGCAATCAGCCCCAGCATTTT.

The chain employs TRBV9 and TRBJ2-1, with a tentative D call TRBD2 (5 bases). CDR3 size: 14 residues. The germline V gene encodes CDR1 SGDLS and CDR2 YYNGEE. V lost 3 bases and J 4 bases, leaving 11 bases between the germline ends. CDR3 amino acids: CASSASRVYNEQFF. The DNA for the CDR3 is TGTGCCAGCAGCGCCTCGAGGGTTTACAATGAGCAGTTCTTC.

In its sample, this clone was seen a few times. The rearrangement links TRBV9 to TRBJ1-2; tentatively, D is TRBD1 (5 bases). The ends were cut back, 3 bases at V and 4 bases at J, with 16 bases in the middle. Germline values: CDR1 SGDLS, CDR2 YYNGEE. This CDR3 is built from 15 residues. The CDR3 DNA sequence: TGTGCCAGCAGCGCCCAGGGTGGTGTAAGCTATGGCTACACCTTC. This gives the protein CASSAQGGVSYGYTF. Looking up the rest from reference TRBV9 and TRBJ1-2 gives the full variable domain: DSGVTQTPKHLITATGQRVTLRCSPRSGDLSVYWYQQSLDQGLQFLIQYYNGEERAKGNILERFSAQQFPDLHSELNLSSLELGDSALYFCASSAQGGVSYGYTFGSGTRLTVV.

The V gene is TRBV5-1, the J gene TRBJ2-7; 9 bases agree with TRBD1. This CDR3 comprises 15 residues. J was trimmed by 5 bases and V by 1 base; bases with no gene match: 7. Per the germline V gene, CDR1 is SGHRS and CDR2 is YFSETQ. Here the CDR3 DNA reads TGCGCCAGCAGCTTGCTGAACAGGGGGCGAGACGAGCAGTACTTC. Translation gives CASSLLNRGRDEQYF.

The chain combines TRBV28 with TRBJ1-1, with unresolved D. Trimming took 3 bases from V and 3 from J, leaving 14 bases between them. Looked up from germline, CDR1 is MDHEN and CDR2 is SYDVKM. This CDR3 spans 15 amino acids. CDR3 sequence reads: CASSFPGRLDTEAFF. CDR3 in DNA: TGTGCCAGCAGTTTCCCGGGGAGGTTAGACACTGAAGCTTTCTTT.

This chain connects TRBV29-1 to TRBJ2-1, with a weak D call TRBD2 (6 bases). V lost 0 bases, J lost 2 bases, and 14 bases lay in between. This CDR3 is built from 16 residues. The germline CDR1 and CDR2 sequences are SQVTM and ANQGSEA. This CDR3 reads CSVEEWRGDPYNEQFF. CDR3 coding DNA: TGCAGCGTTGAAGAATGGCGGGGAGACCCCTACAATGAGCAGTTCTTC.

This chain connects TRBV19 to TRBJ1-1; D is uncertain. Trimming cost V 3 bases and J 6 bases, with 14 bases left between them. The CDR3 is made up of 14 amino acids. CDR1 and CDR2 (germline): LNHDA, SQIVND (reference sequence). The CDR3 loop is CASSIGAGISEAFF. The CDR3 DNA reads TGTGCCAGTAGTATCGGCGCTGGAATCTCTGAAGCTTTCTTT.

CDR3 protein: CASSGGTKGYGYTF. The CDR3 nucleotides read TGCGCCAGCAGCGGGGGGACAAAAGGCTATGGCTACACCTTC. The chain carries TRBV5-1 and TRBJ1-2, with a weak D call TRBD1 (6 bases). The CDR3 contains 14 residues. V dropped 4 bases and J dropped 4 bases, with 14 bases sitting between them. Germline-derived CDR1 and CDR2 are SGHRS and YFSETQ.

The V call is TRBV19, the J call TRBJ1-5; 9 positions match TRBD1. This CDR3 region has 14 residues. CDR1 is LNHDA and CDR2 is SQIVND in the germline V gene (reference sequence). V was clipped by 6 bases and J by 13 bases; unmatched bases: 13. CDR3 nucleotide sequence: TGTGCCAGTAGCCGACAGGGGGGTAGCGCAGCTCAGCATTTT. Its protein product is CASSRQGGSAAQHF.

CDR3 loop: CASSPGLAGAGELFF. For the CDR3, the DNA is TGTGCCAGCAGCCCCGGACTAGCGGGAGCCGGGGAGCTGTTTTTT. V is TRBV7-3 and J is TRBJ2-2; 13 nucleotides align to TRBD2. This CDR3 region has 15 residues. Germline CDR1 and CDR2: SGHTA and FQGTGA. Trimming removed 5 bases from V and 6 bases from J; junction bases left unmatched: 3.

This chain connects TRBV28 to TRBJ2-3; D remains ambiguous. Trimming left V 5 bases short and J 0 bases short, with 12 bases between. CDR1 is MDHEN and CDR2 is SYDVKM in the germline V gene. CDR3 size: 15 residues. The CDR3 nucleotides are TGTGCCAGCAGTCCCCCAGCCGCTAGCACAGATACGCAGTATTTT. It codes for CASSPPAASTDTQYF.

The V call is TRBV6-4, the J call TRBJ2-2; TRBD1 might be the D (6 bases). The V gene lost 0 bases and the J gene lost 5 bases, with 16 bases spanning the gap. The germline gives CDR1 MRHNA, CDR2 SNTAGT. CDR3 length equals 17 residues. CDR3 in DNA: TGTGCCAGCAGTGACTCACGGGCCAGGGGAGATACCGGGGAGCTGTTTTTT. It is translated as CASSDSRARGDTGELFF.

The gene calls are TRBV30 and TRBJ2-7; tentative D call: TRBD1 (5 bases). CDR1 and CDR2 (germline): GTSNPN, SVGIG (reference sequence). V shed 2 bases and J shed 7 bases, with 12 bases lying between them. The CDR3 totals 12 residues. For the CDR3, the DNA is TGTGCCTGGAGTAGGGGCTTTAGGGAGCAGTACTTC. Translating gives CAWSRGFREQYF.

V and J are TRBV28 and TRBJ1-2, with D tentatively TRBD1 (5 bases). This CDR3 region has 12 residues. V lost 3 bases and J 8 bases, leaving 10 bases between the germline ends. The V gene's germline CDR1 is MDHEN and CDR2 SYDVKM. The CDR3 protein is CASSLRGKGYTF. In nucleotides, the CDR3 is TGTGCCAGCAGTTTGAGGGGAAAGGGCTACACCTTC.

CDR3 protein: CASSLKGSGRDRANEKLFF. CDR3 sequence (DNA): TGTGCCAGCAGCTTAAAGGGGTCGGGGCGAGACAGAGCTAATGAAAAACTGTTTTTT. The chain uses TRBV11-2 and TRBJ1-4; D perhaps matches TRBD1 (5 bases). V lost 2 bases to trimming and J lost 3 bases, with 22 bases between them. The CDR3 is 19 residues long. Germline V CDR1 and CDR2: SGHAT, FQNNGV.

The chain has TRBV6-1 and TRBJ2-4, with D perhaps matching TRBD1 (6 bases). This CDR3 has 18 amino acids. Between the trimmed V and J ends, which lost 4 bases and 0 bases, there was a span of 19 bases. The germline CDR1 and CDR2 sequences are MNHNS and SASEGT. The CDR3 sequence is CASSAAPAAGEAKNIQYF. In DNA, the CDR3 is TGTGCCAGCAGTGCCGCGCCCGCGGCAGGGGAAGCCAAAAACATTCAGTACTTC.